This T cell receptor (beta chain) was found in a study of T cell responses to AZD1222 COVID-19 vaccine. Findings and limits, study-wide: Clonal diversity was possibly underestimated, and the donors were mostly white British, with more females. Vaccine-related CD4 TCRs covered spike, predominating at 160-218 and 743-854. Spike-specific TCR breadth and depth went up after people got two AZD1222 doses.

Only in-frame clones appear in the TCRdb table, and some are missing; sequencing was by immunoSEQ multiplex PCR. The data show under 80,000 clones, 81% seen once. Doses given second, at about 4 or about 12 weeks, were pooled. Notes on this clone: Its matching antigen is unknown.

The ends were cut back, 4 bases at V and 1 base at J, with 13 bases in the middle. CDR3 length: 14 residues. Germline V lookup: CDR1 SQVTM, CDR2 ANQGSEA. The material sequenced was peripheral blood, taken 28 days after the second AZD1222 dose. The chain carries TRBV29-1 and TRBJ1-1; D is perhaps TRBD1 (5 bases). The TCR originated in an adult who received the AZD1222 COVID-19 vaccine. CDR3 protein: CSVAREGANTEAFF. The CDR3 region has the DNA TGCAGCGTTGCCAGGGAGGGCGCGAACACTGAAGCTTTCTTT.